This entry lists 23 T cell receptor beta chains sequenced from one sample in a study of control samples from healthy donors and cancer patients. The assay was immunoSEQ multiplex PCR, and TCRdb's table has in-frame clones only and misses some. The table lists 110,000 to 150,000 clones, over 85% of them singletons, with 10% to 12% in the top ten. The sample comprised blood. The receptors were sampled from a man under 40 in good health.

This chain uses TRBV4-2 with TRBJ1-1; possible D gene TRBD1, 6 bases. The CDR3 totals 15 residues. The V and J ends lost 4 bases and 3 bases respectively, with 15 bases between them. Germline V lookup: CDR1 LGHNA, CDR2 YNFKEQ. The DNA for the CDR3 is TGTGCCAGCAGCCCAGTTTTACAGGGTTACACTGAAGCTTTCTTT. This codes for CASSPVLQGYTEAFF.

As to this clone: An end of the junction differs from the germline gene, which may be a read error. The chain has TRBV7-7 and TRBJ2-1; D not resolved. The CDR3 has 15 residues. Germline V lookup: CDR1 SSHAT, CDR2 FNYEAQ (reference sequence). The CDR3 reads CASSENAFSYNEQFF. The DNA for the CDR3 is TGTGCTAGCAGCGAAAACGCTTTCTCCTACAATGAGCAGTTCTTC. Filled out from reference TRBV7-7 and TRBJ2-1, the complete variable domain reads GAGVSQSPRYKVTKRGQDVTLRCDPISSHATLYWYQQALGQGPEFLTYFNYEAQPDKSGLPSDRFSAERPEGSISTLTIQRTEQRDSAMYRCASSENAFSYNEQFFGPGTRLTVL.

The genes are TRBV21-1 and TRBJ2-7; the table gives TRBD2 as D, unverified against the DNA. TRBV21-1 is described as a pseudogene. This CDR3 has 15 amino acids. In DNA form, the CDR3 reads TGTGCCAGCAGCAAACTAGCGGGGGTCCCCTACGAGCAGTACTTC. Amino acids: CASSKLAGVPYEQYF.

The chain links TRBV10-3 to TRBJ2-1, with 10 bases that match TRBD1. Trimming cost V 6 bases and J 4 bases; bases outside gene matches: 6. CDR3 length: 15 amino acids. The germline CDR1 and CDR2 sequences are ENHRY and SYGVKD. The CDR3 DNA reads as TGTGCCATCAGAGCCGACAGGGGGCGTTACAATGAGCAGTTCTTC. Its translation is CAIRADRGRYNEQFF.

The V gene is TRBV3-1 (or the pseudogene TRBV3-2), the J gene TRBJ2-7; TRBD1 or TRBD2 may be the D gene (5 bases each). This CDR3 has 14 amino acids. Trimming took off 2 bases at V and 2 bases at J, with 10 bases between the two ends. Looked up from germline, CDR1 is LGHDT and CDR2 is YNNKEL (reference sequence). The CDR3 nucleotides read TGTGCCAGCAGCCAACCCGGGGACCCCTACGAGCAGTACTTC. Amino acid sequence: CASSQPGDPYEQYF.

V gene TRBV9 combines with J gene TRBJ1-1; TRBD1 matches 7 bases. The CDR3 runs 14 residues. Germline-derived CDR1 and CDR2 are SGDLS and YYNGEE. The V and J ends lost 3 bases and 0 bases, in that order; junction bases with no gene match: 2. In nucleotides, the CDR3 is TGTGCCAGCAGCGAGACAGGGATGAACACTGAAGCTTTCTTT. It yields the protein CASSETGMNTEAFF.

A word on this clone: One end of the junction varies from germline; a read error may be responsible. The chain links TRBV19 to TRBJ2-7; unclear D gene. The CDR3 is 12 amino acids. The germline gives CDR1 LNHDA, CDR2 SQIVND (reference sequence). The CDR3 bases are TGTGCCAGTAGTATATCAGGAGAGGCCTTAAACTTC. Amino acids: CASSISGEALNF.

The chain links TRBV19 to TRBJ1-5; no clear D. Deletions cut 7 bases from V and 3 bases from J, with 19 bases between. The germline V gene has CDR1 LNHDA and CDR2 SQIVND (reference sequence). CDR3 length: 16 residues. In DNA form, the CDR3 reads TGTGCCAGTAAGGGTAGCGCGGTGGGCTTCAATCAGCCCCAGCATTTT. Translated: CASKGSAVGFNQPQHF.

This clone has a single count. The CDR3 loop is CATSDSQGTLVRPQHF. Here the CDR3 DNA reads TGTGCCACCAGTGATTCGCAGGGGACCCTTGTGCGGCCCCAGCATTTT. This chain connects TRBV24-1 to TRBJ1-5; tentative D call: TRBD1 (6 bases). Germline CDR1 and CDR2: KGHDR and SFDVKD. V gave up 2 bases and J gave up 9 bases, with 19 bases separating them. This CDR3 is built from 16 residues.

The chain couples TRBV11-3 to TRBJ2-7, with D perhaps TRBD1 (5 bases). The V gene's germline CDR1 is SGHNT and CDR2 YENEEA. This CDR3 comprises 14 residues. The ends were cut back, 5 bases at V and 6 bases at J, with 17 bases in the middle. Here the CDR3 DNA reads TGTGCCAGCAGCCCGGGCCAGGCCCAGGGCGAGCAGTACTTC. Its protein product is CASSPGQAQGEQYF.

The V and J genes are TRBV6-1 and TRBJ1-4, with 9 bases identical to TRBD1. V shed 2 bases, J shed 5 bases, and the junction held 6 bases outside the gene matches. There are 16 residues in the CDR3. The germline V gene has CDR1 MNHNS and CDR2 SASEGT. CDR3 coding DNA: TGTGCCAGCAGTGAACTACCCGGGACAGGGAATGAAAAACTGTTTTTT. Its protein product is CASSELPGTGNEKLFF.

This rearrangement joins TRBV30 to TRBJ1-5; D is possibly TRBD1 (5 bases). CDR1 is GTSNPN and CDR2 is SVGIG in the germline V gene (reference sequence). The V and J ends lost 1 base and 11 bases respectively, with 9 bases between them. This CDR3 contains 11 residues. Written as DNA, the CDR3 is TGTGCCTGGAGTGCGGGGGTGACCCAGCATTTT. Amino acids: CAWSAGVTQHF.

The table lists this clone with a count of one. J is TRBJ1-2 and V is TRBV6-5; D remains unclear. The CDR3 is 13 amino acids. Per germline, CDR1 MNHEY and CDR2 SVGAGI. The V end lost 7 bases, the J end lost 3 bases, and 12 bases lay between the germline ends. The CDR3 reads CASTSTSHYGYTF. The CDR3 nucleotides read TGTGCCAGCACCTCTACTTCCCACTATGGCTACACCTTC.

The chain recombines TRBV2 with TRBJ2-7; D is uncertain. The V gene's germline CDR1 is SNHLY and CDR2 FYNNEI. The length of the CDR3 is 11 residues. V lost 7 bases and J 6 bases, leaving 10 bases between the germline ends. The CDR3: CASTGSLEQYF. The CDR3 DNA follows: TGTGCCAGCACCGGGTCCCTCGAGCAGTACTTC.

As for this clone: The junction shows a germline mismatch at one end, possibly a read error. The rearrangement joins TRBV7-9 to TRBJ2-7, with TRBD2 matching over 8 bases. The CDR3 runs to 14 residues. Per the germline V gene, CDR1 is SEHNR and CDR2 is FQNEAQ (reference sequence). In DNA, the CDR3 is TGTGCCAGCAGCATAGCGGGGATCTTGGACGAGCAGTACTTC. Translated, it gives CASSIAGILDEQYF.

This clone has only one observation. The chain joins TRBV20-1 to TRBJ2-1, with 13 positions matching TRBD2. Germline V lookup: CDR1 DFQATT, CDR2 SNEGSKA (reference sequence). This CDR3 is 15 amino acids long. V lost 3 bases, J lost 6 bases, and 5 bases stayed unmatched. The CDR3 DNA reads TGCAGTGCTAGTGGACTAGCGGGAGTTGTCAATGAGCAGTTCTTC. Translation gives CSASGLAGVVNEQFF.

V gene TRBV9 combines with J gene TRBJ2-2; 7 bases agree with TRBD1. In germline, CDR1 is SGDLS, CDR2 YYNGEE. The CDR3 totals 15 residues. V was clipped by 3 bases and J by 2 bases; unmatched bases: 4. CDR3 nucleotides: TGTGCCAGCAGCGCTCGGGACAGAAACACCGGGGAGCTGTTTTTT. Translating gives CASSARDRNTGELFF.

The CDR3 coding sequence is TGTGCCAGCAGCCAAGGCATTCATCAGGGTCTCGTGCCCTACGAGCAGTACTTC. As protein: CASSQGIHQGLVPYEQYF. The chain employs TRBV4-2 and TRBJ2-7; D possibly corresponds to TRBD1 (5 bases). V was shortened by 1 base and J by 2 bases, with 21 bases between the two germline ends. CDR1 and CDR2 (germline): LGHNA, YNFKEQ. The CDR3 is 18 amino acids.

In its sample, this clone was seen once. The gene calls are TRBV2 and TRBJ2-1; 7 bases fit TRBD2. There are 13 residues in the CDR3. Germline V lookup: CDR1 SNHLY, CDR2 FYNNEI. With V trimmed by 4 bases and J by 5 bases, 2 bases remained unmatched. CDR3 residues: CASSGLADNEQFF. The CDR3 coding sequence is TGTGCCAGCAGTGGCCTAGCGGACAATGAGCAGTTCTTC.

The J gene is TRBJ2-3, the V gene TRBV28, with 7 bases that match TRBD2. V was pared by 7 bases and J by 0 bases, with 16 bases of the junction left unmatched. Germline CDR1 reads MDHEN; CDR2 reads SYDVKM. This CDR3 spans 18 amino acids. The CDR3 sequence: CASKATYLLATSTDTQYF. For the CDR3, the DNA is TGTGCCAGCAAAGCGACTTATCTACTAGCGACTAGCACAGATACGCAGTATTTT.

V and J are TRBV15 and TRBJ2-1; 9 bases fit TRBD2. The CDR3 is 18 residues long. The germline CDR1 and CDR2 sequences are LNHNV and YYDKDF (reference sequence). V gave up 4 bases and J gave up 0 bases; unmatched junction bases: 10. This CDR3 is CATSTIAGASSSYNEQFF. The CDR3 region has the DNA TGTGCCACCAGCACCATAGCGGGAGCTTCGAGCTCCTACAATGAGCAGTTCTTC.

The chain's CDR3 is CASSLALAGFYNEQFF. The DNA for the CDR3 is TGTGCCAGCAGCTTGGCACTAGCAGGCTTCTACAATGAGCAGTTCTTC. This chain uses TRBV5-6 with TRBJ2-1; D may be TRBD2 (6 bases). CDR3 size: 16 residues. Germline V gene data show CDR1 as SGHDT and CDR2 as YYEEEE. Trimming removed 0 bases at V and 3 bases at J, with 13 bases between.

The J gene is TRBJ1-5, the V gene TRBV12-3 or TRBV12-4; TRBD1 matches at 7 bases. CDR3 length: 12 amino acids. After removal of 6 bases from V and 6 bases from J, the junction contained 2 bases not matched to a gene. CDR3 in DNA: TGTGCCAGCAGCAGGGGGTTTCAGCCCCAGCATTTT. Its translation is CASSRGFQPQHF.